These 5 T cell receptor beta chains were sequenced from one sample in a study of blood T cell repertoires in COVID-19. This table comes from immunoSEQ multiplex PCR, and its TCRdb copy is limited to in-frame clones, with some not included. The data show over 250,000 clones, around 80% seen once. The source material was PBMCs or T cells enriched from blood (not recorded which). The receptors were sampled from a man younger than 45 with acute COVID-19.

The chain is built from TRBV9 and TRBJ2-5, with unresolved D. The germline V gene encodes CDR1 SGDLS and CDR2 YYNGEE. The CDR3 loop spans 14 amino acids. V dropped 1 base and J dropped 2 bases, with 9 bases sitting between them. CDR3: CASSVSIDQETQYF. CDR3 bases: TGTGCCAGCAGCGTATCCATAGATCAAGAGACCCAGTACTTC.

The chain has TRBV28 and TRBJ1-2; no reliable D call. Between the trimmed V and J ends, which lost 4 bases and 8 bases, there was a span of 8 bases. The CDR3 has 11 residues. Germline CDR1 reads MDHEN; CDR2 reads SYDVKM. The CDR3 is CASSYPAGYTF. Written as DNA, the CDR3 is TGTGCCAGCAGTTACCCAGCGGGCTACACCTTC.

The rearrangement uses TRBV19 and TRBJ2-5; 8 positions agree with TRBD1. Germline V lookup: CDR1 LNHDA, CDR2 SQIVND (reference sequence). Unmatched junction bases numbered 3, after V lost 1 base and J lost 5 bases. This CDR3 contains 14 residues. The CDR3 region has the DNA TGTGCCAGTAGTATAGGCAGGGGGCGTGAGACCCAGTACTTC. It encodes CASSIGRGRETQYF. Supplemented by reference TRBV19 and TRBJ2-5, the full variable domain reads DGGITQSPKYLFRKEGQNVTLSCEQNLNHDAMYWYRQDPGQGLRLIYYSQIVNDFQKGDIAEGYSVSREKKESFPLTVTSAQKNPTAFYLCASSIGRGRETQYFGPGTRLLVL.

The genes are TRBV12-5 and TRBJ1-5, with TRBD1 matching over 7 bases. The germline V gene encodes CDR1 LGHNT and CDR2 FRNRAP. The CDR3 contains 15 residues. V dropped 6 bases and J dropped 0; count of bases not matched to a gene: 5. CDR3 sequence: CASGPTGSSNQPQHF. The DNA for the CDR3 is TGTGCTAGTGGCCCGACAGGGTCTAGCAATCAGCCCCAGCATTTT.

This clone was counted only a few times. In DNA form, the CDR3 reads TGTGCCAGCAGTGACGGACAGGGGTTTATACTGTTTTTT. The encoded protein is CASSDGQGFILFF. V gene TRBV6-1 combines with J gene TRBJ1-4; 9 bases line up with TRBD1. Germline V CDR1 and CDR2: MNHNS, SASEGT. The CDR3 runs to 13 residues. After removal of 3 bases from V and 13 bases from J, the junction contained 6 bases not matched to a gene.